A selection of T cell receptor beta chains follows, all from one sample in a study of blood T cell repertoires in COVID-19. Measured with immunoSEQ multiplex PCR; TCRdb has only the in-frame clones, and not every one. The sample yields 100,000 or so clones, around 74% seen once. Sequencing input: peripheral blood. These receptors came from a woman in her sixties or seventies with acute or convalescent COVID-19. Both conserved end residues are part of each CDR3. A D gene is named only where the DNA matches it firmly. Size is omitted from some rows. Given values are once, few, many or a class for expanded clones.

V: TRBV5-4
D: TRBD1
J: TRBJ2-7
size: -
CDR3: CASRTQGTGLHEQYF
DNA: TGTGCCAGCCGTACACAAGGGACAGGGCTTCACGAGCAGTACTTC

V: TRBV6-5
D: -
J: TRBJ1-1
size: few
CDR3: CATVSQAPATEAFF
DNA: TGTGCCACGGTGTCGCAGGCCCCCGCCACTGAAGCTTTCTTT

V: TRBV5-4
D: TRBD1
J: TRBJ1-2
size: -
CDR3: CASRPQGAHGYTF
DNA: TGTGCCAGCAGGCCCCAGGGGGCGCATGGCTACACCTTC

V: TRBV5-1
D: TRBD1
J: TRBJ1-1
size: many
CDR3: CASSLKQGAIEAFF
DNA: TGCGCCAGCAGCTTGAAACAGGGGGCAATTGAAGCTTTCTTT

V: TRBV7-9
D: -
J: TRBJ2-7
size: -
CDR3: CASRLGTYEQYF
DNA: TGTGCCAGCAGGCTCGGGACATACGAGCAGTACTTC

V: TRBV4-3
D: TRBD1
J: TRBJ1-3
size: few
CDR3: CASSPGTDSGNTIYF
DNA: TGCGCCAGCAGCCCAGGGACAGACTCTGGAAACACCATATATTTT

V: TRBV27
D: -
J: TRBJ1-1
size: -
CDR3: CASSLWGDDTEAFF
DNA: TGTGCCAGCAGTTTATGGGGGGATGACACTGAAGCTTTCTTT

V: TRBV11-2
D: -
J: TRBJ1-2
size: -
CDR3: CASRPERGTYGYTF
DNA: TGTGCCAGCAGACCGGAGCGGGGGACCTATGGCTACACCTTC

V: TRBV9
D: TRBD1
J: TRBJ1-1
size: -
CDR3: CASQGAGGSNTEAFF
DNA: TGTGCCAGCCAAGGGGCAGGGGGGTCGAACACTGAAGCTTTCTTT

V: TRBV7-9
D: -
J: TRBJ2-7
size: -
CDR3: CASSLDLTGRSYEQYF
DNA: TGTGCCAGCAGCTTAGATCTCACAGGGCGCTCCTACGAGCAGTACTTC

V: TRBV7-8
D: -
J: TRBJ2-7
size: -
CDR3: CASRIPWDTRQGQYF
DNA: TGTGCCAGCAGGATACCCTGGGACACCCGGCAAGGGCAGTACTTC

V: TRBV29-1
D: TRBD1
J: TRBJ1-1
size: -
CDR3: CSVRGPDTEAFF
DNA: TGCAGCGTCAGGGGGCCGGACACTGAAGCTTTCTTT

V: TRBV28
D: -
J: TRBJ2-7
size: few
CDR3: CASSLYGQEQYF
DNA: TGTGCCAGCAGTTTATATGGACAGGAGCAGTACTTC

V: TRBV2
D: -
J: TRBJ1-2
size: many
CDR3: CASSEADYGYTF
DNA: TGTGCCAGCAGTGAGGCGGATTATGGCTACACCTTC

V: TRBV28
D: -
J: TRBJ2-7
size: once
CDR3: CASSSSRPPDSQAYEQYF
DNA: TGTGCCAGCAGTTCTAGTCGACCCCCGGACAGCCAGGCCTACGAGCAGTACTTC

V: TRBV9
D: TRBD2
J: TRBJ2-5
size: few
CDR3: CASSVGEGRTQYF
DNA: TGTGCCAGCAGCGTAGGGGAGGGCAGGACCCAGTACTTC

V: TRBV19
D: -
J: TRBJ1-2
size: -
CDR3: CASSLRAYGYTF
DNA: TGTGCCAGTAGCCTCAGGGCCTATGGCTACACCTTC

V: TRBV5-1
D: TRBD2
J: TRBJ2-3
size: once
CDR3: CASRDGGSGATDTQYF
DNA: TGCGCCAGCCGCGACGGGGGTAGCGGGGCGACAGATACGCAGTATTTT

V: TRBV7-9
D: -
J: TRBJ2-2
size: -
CDR3: CASSLHSRNTGELFF
DNA: TGTGCCAGCAGCTTACACAGTAGGAACACCGGGGAGCTGTTTTTT

V: TRBV5-1
D: TRBD1
J: TRBJ1-6
size: -
CDR3: CASSPPGQTNSPLHF
DNA: TGCGCCAGCAGCCCCCCGGGACAGACTAATTCACCCCTCCACTTT

V: TRBV28
D: TRBD2
J: TRBJ2-7
size: -
CDR3: CASSSTSVYEQYF
DNA: TGTGCCAGCAGTTCGACTAGCGTCTACGAGCAGTACTTC

V: TRBV19
D: -
J: TRBJ2-7
size: few
CDR3: CASSTTGNPYEQYF
DNA: TGTGCCAGTAGTACAACAGGGAACCCCTACGAGCAGTACTTC

V: TRBV24-1
D: -
J: TRBJ2-3
size: -
CDR3: CATSAVGDSPTDTDTQYF
DNA: TGTGCCACCAGTGCCGTCGGGGACTCTCCGACCGACACAGATACGCAGTATTTT

V: TRBV7-8
D: TRBD1
J: TRBJ1-1
size: -
CDR3: CASSFDRGRENTEAFF
DNA: TGTGCCAGCAGCTTCGACAGGGGTCGCGAGAACACTGAAGCTTTCTTT

V: TRBV19
D: TRBD1
J: TRBJ1-2
size: -
CDR3: CASSDWTGGARGYTF
DNA: TGTGCCAGTAGTGACTGGACAGGGGGCGCGCGGGGCTACACCTTC

V: TRBV5-1
D: TRBD2
J: TRBJ2-1
size: few
CDR3: CASSHGTTSYNEQFF
DNA: TGCGCCAGCAGCCACGGGACTACTTCCTACAATGAGCAGTTCTTC

V: TRBV7-9
D: -
J: TRBJ1-2
size: once
CDR3: CASSLDGTKSRGYTF
DNA: TGTGCCAGCAGCTTAGACGGGACAAAGAGTCGGGGCTACACCTTC

V: TRBV6-1
D: TRBD2
J: TRBJ2-1
size: few
CDR3: CASSEAGWGGDNEQFF
DNA: TGTGCCAGCAGTGAAGCAGGTTGGGGGGGGGACAATGAGCAGTTCTTC

V: TRBV15
D: TRBD1
J: TRBJ2-7
size: few
CDR3: CATGGQNIYEQYF
DNA: TGTGCCACTGGGGGACAGAATATCTACGAGCAGTACTTC

V: TRBV7-9
D: TRBD2
J: TRBJ2-1
size: -
CDR3: CASSLPFRLAGIYNEQFF
DNA: TGTGCCAGCAGTTTACCCTTCCGGCTAGCGGGAATTTACAATGAGCAGTTCTTC

V: TRBV27
D: TRBD1
J: TRBJ1-6
size: -
CDR3: CASSFTGVNSPLHF
DNA: TGTGCCAGCAGTTTCACAGGGGTTAATTCACCCCTCCACTTT

V: TRBV5-1
D: TRBD2
J: TRBJ2-7
size: medium-sized
CDR3: CASLSRRVGRGGEQYF
DNA: TGCGCCAGCTTGAGCCGTCGGGTGGGCCGGGGGGGGGAGCAGTACTTC

V: TRBV12-5
D: TRBD1
J: TRBJ2-3
size: -
CDR3: CASGLGPGTGVRRDTQYF
DNA: TGTGCTAGTGGTTTGGGTCCCGGGACAGGGGTTAGGCGAGATACGCAGTATTTT

V: TRBV27
D: TRBD2
J: TRBJ2-2
size: -
CDR3: CASTSGGNTGELFF
DNA: TGTGCCAGCACCTCGGGGGGAAACACCGGGGAGCTGTTTTTT

V: TRBV5-4
D: -
J: TRBJ2-5
size: -
CDR3: CASSLVAQETQYF
DNA: TGTGCCAGCAGCTTGGTGGCCCAAGAGACCCAGTACTTC

V: TRBV19
D: TRBD1
J: TRBJ2-6
size: -
CDR3: CASSGLTGAGANVLTF
DNA: TGTGCCAGTAGCGGTTTGACAGGGGCTGGGGCCAACGTCCTGACTTTC

V: TRBV19
D: TRBD2
J: TRBJ2-5
size: -
CDR3: CASMREETQYF
DNA: TGTGCCAGTATGCGGGAGGAGACCCAGTACTTC

V: TRBV25-1
D: TRBD1
J: TRBJ1-6
size: once
CDR3: CASSSGQTYNSPLHF
DNA: TGTGCCAGCAGCTCGGGACAGACCTATAATTCACCCCTCCACTTT

V: TRBV6-6
D: TRBD1
J: TRBJ1-1
size: -
CDR3: CASTGQGWGEAFF
DNA: TGTGCCAGCACCGGACAGGGGTGGGGTGAAGCTTTCTTT

V: TRBV29-1
D: -
J: TRBJ1-5
size: few
CDR3: CSVAAGFNQPQHF
DNA: TGCAGCGTTGCGGCAGGGTTCAATCAGCCCCAGCATTTT

V: TRBV7-8
D: -
J: TRBJ1-2
size: -
CDR3: CASSLAEQGKGGYTF
DNA: TGTGCCAGCAGCTTAGCAGAACAGGGAAAGGGTGGCTACACCTTC

V: TRBV4-2
D: TRBD1
J: TRBJ1-6
size: many
CDR3: CASSQPGQGSPLHF
DNA: TGTGCCAGCAGCCAGCCGGGACAGGGGTCACCCCTCCACTTT

V: TRBV7-8
D: TRBD2
J: TRBJ2-3
size: once
CDR3: CASSLTTSGGPPGNTQYF
DNA: TGTGCCAGCAGCTTAACTACTAGCGGGGGGCCCCCTGGGAATACGCAGTATTTT

V: TRBV5-1
D: -
J: TRBJ1-4
size: -
CDR3: CASSLAGQGSEKLFF
DNA: TGCGCCAGCAGCTTGGCGGGTCAGGGAAGTGAAAAACTGTTTTTT

V: TRBV4-1
D: -
J: TRBJ1-5
size: once
CDR3: CASSPPTGTGQPQHF
DNA: TGCGCCAGCAGCCCCCCGACAGGAACGGGTCAGCCCCAGCATTTT

V: TRBV11-2
D: TRBD1
J: TRBJ1-1
size: once
CDR3: CASSSTGATEAFF
DNA: TGTGCCAGCAGCTCAACAGGGGCGACTGAAGCTTTCTTT

V: TRBV27
D: -
J: TRBJ1-5
size: -
CDR3: CASSSSYLSDSYSNQPQHF
DNA: TGTGCCAGCAGTTCCTCTTATCTATCTGACAGTTATAGCAATCAGCCCCAGCATTTT

V: TRBV6-5
D: -
J: TRBJ2-2
size: -
CDR3: CASPDGPGELFF
DNA: TGTGCCAGCCCCGATGGGCCCGGGGAGCTGTTTTTT

V: TRBV5-4
D: TRBD1
J: TRBJ2-7
size: few
CDR3: CASSFSRISGQASYEQYF
DNA: TGTGCCAGCAGCTTTAGCCGTATTTCGGGACAGGCCTCCTACGAGCAGTACTTC

V: TRBV5-4
D: TRBD1
J: TRBJ2-2
size: -
CDR3: CASSLMPGGFTGELFF
DNA: TGTGCCAGCAGCTTGATGCCAGGGGGTTTCACCGGGGAGCTGTTTTTT

V: TRBV7-9
D: -
J: TRBJ2-7
size: once
CDR3: CASSPSTGYEQYF
DNA: TGTGCCAGCAGCCCCTCGACTGGATACGAGCAGTACTTC

V: TRBV7-9
D: -
J: TRBJ1-1
size: -
CDR3: CASSAKGSTEAFF
DNA: TGTGCCAGCAGCGCCAAGGGGTCCACTGAAGCTTTCTTT

V: TRBV6-5
D: -
J: TRBJ1-2
size: -
CDR3: CATARKNYGYTF
DNA: TGTGCCACCGCGAGGAAGAACTATGGCTACACCTTC

V: TRBV7-9
D: TRBD2
J: TRBJ2-5
size: -
CDR3: CASSLVAGVVETQYF
DNA: TGTGCCAGCAGCCTCGTCGCGGGGGTGGTGGAGACCCAGTACTTC

V: TRBV10-3
D: TRBD2
J: TRBJ2-3
size: -
CDR3: CAISSSASGGYSDTQYF
DNA: TGTGCCATCAGTAGCTCTGCTAGCGGGGGCTACTCAGATACGCAGTATTTT

V: TRBV6-6
D: -
J: TRBJ1-2
size: -
CDR3: CASTPDSSNYGYTF
DNA: TGTGCCAGCACCCCGGACTCCTCTAACTATGGCTACACCTTC

V: TRBV2
D: -
J: TRBJ1-2
size: -
CDR3: CASSEVGRGDGYTF
DNA: TGTGCCAGCAGTGAAGTCGGCAGGGGCGATGGCTACACCTTC

V: TRBV5-5
D: TRBD2
J: TRBJ2-1
size: -
CDR3: CASSLPGLRTLGSYNEQFF
DNA: TGTGCCAGCAGCTTGCCGGGACTACGGACCTTGGGCTCCTACAATGAGCAGTTCTTC

V: TRBV27
D: TRBD2
J: TRBJ2-3
size: -
CDR3: CASSPQSVGLVWDTQYF
DNA: TGTGCCAGCAGTCCTCAATCCGTCGGACTAGTCTGGGATACGCAGTATTTT